The entry that follows covers one TCR beta chain sequence. Trimming took 5 bases from V and 1 from J; bases not matched to a gene: 4. Per germline, CDR1 SGHVS and CDR2 FQNEAQ. The CDR3 is 14 amino acids. The record originates from a study of blood T cell repertoires in COVID-19. Some clones are missing from TCRdb's copy, which holds only in-frame ones; the method was immunoSEQ multiplex PCR. The table lists 300,000 to 350,000 clones, about nine tenths of them singletons, with around 7.9% in the top ten. V gene TRBV7-8 combines with J gene TRBJ2-7; 8 positions agree with TRBD2. Sequenced material: peripheral blood. This TCR derives from a woman aged 70-85 years with COVID-19, enrolled during active disease. CDR3 nucleotide sequence: TGTGCCAGCAGCGCAAGCGGGGGTTCCTACGAGCAGTACTTC. Translated, it gives CASSASGGSYEQYF. Combining the CDR3 with reference TRBV7-8 and TRBJ2-7 gives the whole variable domain GAGVSQSPRYKVAKRGQDVALRCDPISGHVSLFWYQQALGQGPEFLTYFQNEAQLDKSGLPSDRFFAERPEGSVSTLKIQRTQQEDSAVYLCASSASGGSYEQYFGPGTRLTVT.